Listed here are 28 T cell receptor beta chains from one sample, sequenced in a study of regulatory T cells in long-lasting Graves disease. Arm-PCR with iRepertoire HTBI primers amplified the CDR3 regions for these TCR beta libraries. TCRdb independently ran MiXCR on the multiplex PCR reads; one entry per CDR3 protein. This table has about 470,000 distinct CDR3 sequences, about 16% appearing once. Time point: newly diagnosed GD, antithyroid drugs for less than 3 months. With RNA extracted from PBMCs as input, the TCR library was made. This sample also appeared in a second study, on T cells in Graves' hyperthyroidism and ophthalmopathy.

Source: peripheral blood mononuclear cells (PBMCs), taken at new diagnosis, from a patient treated with antithyroid drugs. Receptors were obtained from a woman aged 25-40 years with Graves disease.

This clonotype has just a few counts. The chain employs TRBV5-1 and TRBJ2-3; unclear D gene. Per germline, CDR1 SGHRS and CDR2 YFSETQ. The CDR3 is made up of 16 amino acids. Between the trimmed V and J ends, which lost 2 bases and 6 bases, there was a span of 19 bases. The CDR3 nucleotides are TGCGCCAGCAGCTTTGAGCGTCCGGCCTCGAGGGATACGCAGTATTTT. Translating gives CASSFERPASRDTQYF.

This clonotype was counted between two and nine times. The chain joins TRBV28 to TRBJ1-1; TRBD1 might be the D (6 bases). V lost 5 bases and J lost 5, with 18 bases in between. CDR3 length: 15 residues. The germline V gene encodes CDR1 MDHEN and CDR2 SYDVKM. CDR3 DNA sequence: TGTGCCAGCAGTGAAAGACAGGTGGGAGGTACTGAAGCTTTCTTT. The encoded protein is CASSERQVGGTEAFF.

This clonotype was recorded a few times. In nucleotides, the CDR3 is TGTGCCAGCAGATCCGGGACTGGCTACAATGAGCAGTTCTTC. Translated: CASRSGTGYNEQFF. The J gene is TRBJ2-1, the V gene TRBV12-3 or TRBV12-4; D may be TRBD2 (6 bases). V gave up 6 bases and J gave up 3 bases, with 12 bases separating them. The length of the CDR3 is 14 residues.

The J gene is TRBJ1-2, the V gene TRBV5-1, with TRBD1 matching 12 bases. There are 15 residues in the CDR3. V lost 4 bases and J lost 8; bases outside the gene matches: 9. CDR1 is SGHRS and CDR2 is YFSETQ in the germline V gene. As DNA, the CDR3 is TGCGCCAGCAGCCCGGGGACAGGGGGCGCGTCCGGCTACACCTTC. It is translated as CASSPGTGGASGYTF.

This clonotype occurred many times. The chain employs TRBV27 and TRBJ2-5, with no clear D. V lost 1 base to trimming and J lost 0 bases, with 12 bases between them. Germline assignment: CDR1 MNHEY and CDR2 SMNVEV (reference sequence). The CDR3 totals 16 residues. The CDR3 DNA sequence: TGTGCCAGCAGTTTATGGGTGGGAAAGTACCAAGAGACCCAGTACTTC. Residues: CASSLWVGKYQETQYF.

The chain links TRBV28 to TRBJ1-4; D remains ambiguous. V was shortened by 1 base and J by 4 bases, with 1 base between the two germline ends. CDR1 is MDHEN and CDR2 is SYDVKM in the germline V gene. The CDR3 is made up of 12 amino acids. CDR3 in amino acids: CASSLFNEKLFF. The CDR3 DNA reads as TGTGCCAGCAGTTTATTTAATGAAAAACTGTTTTTT.

In this sample, this clonotype turned up many times. The rearrangement uses TRBV5-6 and TRBJ1-2, with 7 bases matching TRBD1. There are 14 residues in the CDR3. CDR1 and CDR2 (germline): SGHDT, YYEEEE. Germline trimming cut 4 bases from V and 3 bases from J; bases unmatched to any gene: 6. CDR3 in amino acids: CASSPDDRDYGYTF. In DNA, the CDR3 is TGTGCCAGCAGCCCCGACGACAGGGACTATGGCTACACCTTC.

There are many counts of this clonotype. The chain has TRBV29-1 and TRBJ1-1; D not resolved. The CDR3 loop spans 13 amino acids. V was shortened by 6 bases and J by 5 bases, with 16 bases between the two germline ends. Germline assignment: CDR1 SQVTM and CDR2 ANQGSEA. Here the CDR3 reads CSVKAGPGTEAFF. The CDR3 coding sequence is TGCAGCGTAAAAGCGGGTCCGGGTACTGAAGCTTTCTTT.

This clonotype was seen many times. This chain connects TRBV3-1 to TRBJ2-7; a possible D gene is TRBD2 (6 bases). V was clipped by 4 bases and J by 7 bases, with 8 bases between them. Germline CDR1 reads LGHDT; CDR2 reads YNNKEL (reference sequence). The CDR3 is 11 amino acids. DNA of the CDR3: TGTGCCAGCAGCCCTGGACTAGAGCAGTACTTC. It specifies CASSPGLEQYF.

The rearrangement uses TRBV19 and TRBJ1-4; D unresolved. CDR3 length equals 15 residues. The V end was cut by 4 bases, the J end by 0 bases, with 9 bases between. The germline V gene has CDR1 LNHDA and CDR2 SQIVND (reference sequence). The CDR3 loop reads CASSTGFATNEKLFF. DNA for the CDR3: TGTGCCAGTAGTACGGGGTTTGCAACTAATGAAAAACTGTTTTTT.

This clonotype was picked up many times. This chain joins TRBV20-1 and TRBJ1-1; weak D call: TRBD1 (5 bases). This CDR3 is 15 amino acids long. Germline CDR1 reads DFQATT; CDR2 reads SNEGSKA (reference sequence). V was clipped by 1 base and J by 3 bases, with 15 bases between them. CDR3 sequence (DNA): TGCAGTGCTAGAGCTCCGGCGGTGGGGGACACTGAAGCTTTCTTT. The encoded protein is CSARAPAVGDTEAFF.

This clonotype was detected once. The chain recombines TRBV29-1 with TRBJ1-1, with D maybe TRBD1 (5 bases). CDR3 length equals 12 residues. Trimming stripped 4 bases from V and 6 bases from J, with 12 bases between. Per germline, CDR1 SQVTM and CDR2 ANQGSEA. For the CDR3, the DNA is TGCAGCGTTGTGGGACGAGGCGCTGAAGCTTTCTTT. Protein: CSVVGRGAEAFF. Together with reference TRBV29-1 and TRBJ1-1, the CDR3 gives the full variable domain: SAVISQKPSRDICQRGTSLTIQCQVDSQVTMMFWYRQQPGQSLTLIATANQGSEATYESGFVIDKFPISRPNLTFSTLTVSNMSPEDSSIYLCSVVGRGAEAFFGQGTRLTVV.

Concerning this clonotype itself: Since a much larger clone is just one base distant, this may be a read error. As the CDR3 is not closed by the conserved phenylalanine or tryptophan, this likely results from a read error. The chain is built from TRBV30 and TRBJ2-7, with D tentatively TRBD1 (7 bases). The J call is doubtful: the DNA matches TRBJ2-5 better. Germline assignment: CDR1 GTSNPN and CDR2 SVGIG (reference sequence). The CDR3 runs to 15 residues. The DNA for the CDR3 is TGTGCCTGGAGTGTACAGGGGAGGAAAGGGGAGACCCAGTACTCC. Protein product: CAWSVQGRKGETQYS.

The rearrangement joins TRBV10-3 to TRBJ1-2; a weak D match, TRBD1 (6 bases). V was trimmed by 3 bases and J by 2 bases, leaving 10 bases between them. The length of the CDR3 is 14 residues. CDR1 and CDR2 (germline): ENHRY, SYGVKD. In DNA, the CDR3 is TGTGCCATCAGTGAACAGACAGGAAACTATGGCTACACCTTC. Translated: CAISEQTGNYGYTF.

The genes are TRBV14 and TRBJ2-1, with 15 bases identical to TRBD2. The CDR3 has 16 amino acids. Unmatched junction bases numbered 2, after V lost 1 base and J lost 7 bases. Germline loops: CDR1 SGHDN, CDR2 FVKESK. CDR3 in amino acids: CASSQGTSGRANEQFF. The CDR3 region has the DNA TGTGCCAGCAGCCAAGGGACTAGCGGGAGGGCTAATGAGCAGTTCTTC. The full variable domain, rest sourced from reference TRBV14 and TRBJ2-1, is EAGVTQFPSHSVIEKGQTVTLRCDPISGHDNLYWYRRVMGKEIKFLLHFVKESKQDESGMPNNRFLAERTGGTYSTLKVQPAELEDSGVYFCASSQGTSGRANEQFFGPGTRLTVL.

This clonotype was counted a single time. The chain links TRBV7-8 to TRBJ2-5; 7 bases map to TRBD2. Germline loops: CDR1 SGHVS, CDR2 FQNEAQ. This CDR3 contains 15 residues. Trimming removed 5 bases from V and 3 bases from J; junction bases left unmatched: 9. This CDR3 is CASSVAGTTKETQYF. Written as DNA, the CDR3 is TGTGCCAGCAGCGTGGCCGGGACTACCAAAGAGACCCAGTACTTC.

This chain joins TRBV5-1 and TRBJ2-7, with TRBD1 as a possible D gene (5 bases). CDR1 is SGHRS, CDR2 YFSETQ, per germline. This CDR3 spans 14 amino acids. V was pared by 2 bases and J by 1 base, with 10 bases between. CDR3 sequence: CASSLIGESYEQYF. Here the CDR3 DNA reads TGCGCCAGCAGCTTAATAGGGGAATCCTACGAGCAGTACTTC. The variable domain in full, completed from reference TRBV5-1 and TRBJ2-7, reads KAGVTQTPRYLIKTRGQQVTLSCSPISGHRSVSWYQQTPGQGLQFLFEYFSETQRNKGNFPGRFSGRQFSNSRSEMNVSTLELGDSALYLCASSLIGESYEQYFGPGTRLTVT.

This clonotype was picked up many times. The gene calls are TRBV18 and TRBJ1-1, with D perhaps TRBD1 (6 bases). The CDR3 loop spans 14 amino acids. The germline V and J ends were trimmed by 5 bases and 1 base, with 11 bases remaining between them. Germline V gene data show CDR1 as KGHSH and CDR2 as LQKENI. As DNA, the CDR3 is TGTGCCAGCTCAGAAAGGGACAAGAACACTGAAGCTTTCTTT. It translates to CASSERDKNTEAFF.

V is TRBV19 and J is TRBJ2-2; 7 positions agree with TRBD1. Looked up from germline, CDR1 is LNHDA and CDR2 is SQIVND (reference sequence). The CDR3 runs to 13 residues. After removal of 8 bases from V and 6 bases from J, the junction contained 6 bases not matched to a gene. The CDR3 region is CASADRAAGELFF. The CDR3 nucleotides are TGTGCCAGTGCCGACAGGGCGGCCGGGGAGCTGTTTTTT.

The sample holds a few counts of this clonotype. The V gene is TRBV29-1, the J gene TRBJ1-2, with D perhaps matching TRBD1 (5 bases). CDR1 is SQVTM and CDR2 is ANQGSEA in the germline V gene. Trimming pared 6 bases from V and 8 bases from J, leaving 22 bases between. The CDR3 covers 14 residues. CDR3 sequence reads: CSVTGTGPSGGYTF. Written as DNA, the CDR3 is TGCAGCGTAACCGGGACGGGACCCTCGGGAGGCTACACCTTC.

The sample holds a few counts of this clonotype. This chain links TRBV7-9 with TRBJ1-6, with D perhaps TRBD1 (5 bases). Trimming took 2 bases from V and 5 from J, leaving 10 bases between them. This CDR3 contains 15 residues. Germline-derived CDR1 and CDR2 are SEHNR and FQNEAQ (reference sequence). For the CDR3, the DNA is TGTGCCAGCAGCTTACAGGGACGGGATAATTCACCCCTCCACTTT. This encodes CASSLQGRDNSPLHF.

This clonotype was counted at least ten times. The V gene is TRBV6-2 or TRBV6-3, the J gene TRBJ2-4, with 10 bases that match TRBD1. CDR1 and CDR2 from the germline V gene are MNHEY and SVGEGT. Unmatched junction bases numbered 6, after V lost 7 bases and J lost 3 bases. The CDR3 is 15 residues long. The CDR3 loop is CASTGTGAGKNIQYF. The CDR3 DNA sequence: TGTGCCAGCACGGGGACAGGGGCTGGCAAAAACATTCAGTACTTC.

The sample holds many counts of this clonotype. The chain employs TRBV11-1 and TRBJ2-4, with D perhaps TRBD1 or TRBD2 (6 bases each). The germline V and J ends were trimmed by 1 base and 1 base, with 17 bases remaining between them. The CDR3 is 18 amino acids. Germline CDR1 and CDR2: SGHAT and FQDESV (reference sequence). The CDR3 is CASSLGHGGLGAKNIQYF. As DNA, the CDR3 is TGTGCCAGCAGCTTAGGACACGGGGGCCTGGGCGCCAAAAACATTCAGTACTTC.

V is TRBV19 and J is TRBJ2-2; the D gene is possibly TRBD1 (5 bases). The CDR3 spans 14 residues. Germline loops: CDR1 LNHDA, CDR2 SQIVND (reference sequence). Between the trimmed V and J ends, which lost 7 bases and 0 bases, there was a span of 9 bases. The CDR3 nucleotides read TGTGCCAGTAATAGACAGACGAACACCGGGGAGCTGTTTTTT. Translating it yields CASNRQTNTGELFF.

This clonotype was picked up many times. J is TRBJ1-5 and V is TRBV28; D is unclear. This CDR3 spans 12 amino acids. Trimming removed 6 bases from V and 7 bases from J, with 10 bases in between. Germline V gives CDR1 MDHEN, CDR2 SYDVKM. The CDR3: CASSLARQPQHF. The CDR3 bases are TGTGCCAGCAGCCTTGCCCGACAGCCCCAGCATTTT.

The table lists this clonotype with many counts. This sequence joins TRBV11-3 and TRBJ2-1, with TRBD2 matching over 12 bases. Germline CDR1 reads SGHNT; CDR2 reads YENEEA. The CDR3 spans 18 residues. V dropped 5 bases and J dropped 7; count of bases not matched to a gene: 15. CDR3 protein: CASSPPSPLAGGRNEQFF. The CDR3 DNA follows: TGTGCCAGCAGCCCGCCTTCCCCACTAGCGGGAGGTCGTAATGAGCAGTTCTTC.

This clonotype came up many times. The chain links TRBV28 to TRBJ2-1, with TRBD2 matching over 11 bases. V trimming: 6 bases; J trimming: 2 bases; junction bases outside the gene matches: 3. The germline gives CDR1 MDHEN, CDR2 SYDVKM. The CDR3 is made up of 15 amino acids. CDR3 DNA: TGTGCCAGCAGAGAGACTAGCGGGACCTACAATGAGCAGTTCTTC. Its protein is CASRETSGTYNEQFF.

A word on this clonotype: This may be a read error: a much more frequent sequence differs by one nucleotide. The chain has TRBV12-3 or TRBV12-4 and TRBJ2-1; no reliable D call. The CDR3 extends over 14 amino acids. The CDR3 loop is CASSFLSTYNEQSF. CDR3 bases: TGTGCCAGCAGTTTTCTCTCAACCTACAATGAGCAGTCCTTC.